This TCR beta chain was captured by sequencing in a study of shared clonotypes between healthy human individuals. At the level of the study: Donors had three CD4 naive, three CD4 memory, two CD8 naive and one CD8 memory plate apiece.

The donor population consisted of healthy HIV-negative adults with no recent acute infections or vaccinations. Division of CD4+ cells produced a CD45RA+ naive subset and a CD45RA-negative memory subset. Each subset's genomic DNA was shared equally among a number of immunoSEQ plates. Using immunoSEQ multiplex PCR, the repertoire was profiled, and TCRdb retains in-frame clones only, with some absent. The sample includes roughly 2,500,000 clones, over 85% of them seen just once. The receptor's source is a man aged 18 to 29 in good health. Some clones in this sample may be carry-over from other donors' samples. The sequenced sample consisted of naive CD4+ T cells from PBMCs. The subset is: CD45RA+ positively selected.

The DNA for the CDR3 is TGTGCCAGCTCGCAGACAGTACCCAGCTCCTACAATGAGCAGTTCTTC. Protein: CASSQTVPSSYNEQFF. This sequence joins TRBV18 and TRBJ2-1; possible D gene TRBD1, 5 bases. Germline CDR1 is KGHSH and CDR2 is LQKENI. Trimming left V 6 bases short and J 0 bases short, with 15 bases between. CDR3 length: 16 amino acids.